The 2 T cell receptor beta chains below all came from one sample that was sequenced in a study of vaccination effects on CD4 cells after COVID-19. No antigens are known for them. Data came from immunoSEQ multiplex PCR; TCRdb stores just in-frame clones and leaves some out. This table holds tens of thousands of clones, 65% to 80% found once. Before sequencing took place, the ViraFEST assay used viral peptide pools to expand antigen-specific CD4+ T cells. On day 10 of culture, CD4+ T cells were separated out. The person was diagnosed with PCR-confirmed SARS-CoV-2 infection between March and December 2020. Here the sequenced sample was CD4+ T cells from PBMCs cultured with HIV peptides, taken before COVID-19 vaccination. Subset noted: HIV-1 Nef peptide pool negative control/reference culture. These receptors all come from a human donor who had a prior SARS-CoV-2 infection.

This clone was observed once. This chain connects TRBV30 to TRBJ1-2; TRBD1 aligns across 10 bases. After removal of 0 bases from V and 8 bases from J, the junction contained 18 bases not matched to a gene. The CDR3 is 18 residues long. Germline CDR1 is GTSNPN and CDR2 is SVGIG (reference sequence). The CDR3 spells CAWSVLFMNGQGEDGYTF. Written as DNA, the CDR3 is TGTGCCTGGAGTGTACTATTTATGAATGGACAGGGGGAAGACGGCTACACCTTC.

This clone came up once. This chain links TRBV5-1 with TRBJ2-7; 8 bases are shared with TRBD1. CDR3 length: 14 residues. J gave up 7 bases and V 4 bases, and 10 bases lay outside the gene matches. From germline, CDR1 is SGHRS and CDR2 YFSETQ. The CDR3 coding sequence is TGCGCCAGCAGCCGCGGACAGGGCTGGGGGGAGCAGTACTTC. Protein sequence: CASSRGQGWGEQYF. Full variable domain (rest looked up from reference TRBV5-1 and TRBJ2-7): KAGVTQTPRYLIKTRGQQVTLSCSPISGHRSVSWYQQTPGQGLQFLFEYFSETQRNKGNFPGRFSGRQFSNSRSEMNVSTLELGDSALYLCASSRGQGWGEQYFGPGTRLTVT.